Included here is one T cell receptor (beta chain) sequence, with context. The data were obtained in a study of blood T cell repertoires in COVID-19. Study-wide background: COVID-19 samples from acute and convalescent phases originated in the United States, Italy and Spain. T cells, B-cell-depleted T cells, or PBMCs supplied cDNA or gDNA.

The authors' processing: Nucleated cell number was recorded as an estimate derived from reference gene primer amplification. Using immunoSEQ multiplex PCR, the repertoire was profiled, and TCRdb retains in-frame clones only, with some absent. V, J and clone size were drawn from that table, and D and trimming were deduced from the DNA. The table lists about 60,000 clones, 76% of them singletons. Trimming took 5 bases from V and 9 from J, leaving 20 bases between them. CDR3 length: 15 residues. CDR1 and CDR2 from the germline V gene are MNHEY and SMNVEV (reference sequence). The sequence derives from a woman older than 75 with acute or convalescent COVID-19. The specimen sequenced was peripheral blood. The chain is built from TRBV27 and TRBJ2-1, with D possibly TRBD2 on 6 matching bases. The CDR3 sequence: CASSPIPGTFTEQFF. In DNA, the CDR3 is TGTGCCAGCAGTCCGATCCCCGGGACTTTCACTGAGCAGTTCTTC.